This T cell receptor (beta chain) was recorded in a study of cytomegalovirus exposure and HLA in healthy donors. The PCR ran on 60 Vbeta and 13 Jbeta primers. Assay used: immunoSEQ multiplex PCR; TCRdb lists only in-frame clones, some missing. Its listing shows tens of thousands of clones. V lost 5 bases and J lost 8, with 9 bases in between. The germline V gene has CDR1 SGHAT and CDR2 FQNNGV. There are 11 residues in the CDR3. The sample was PBMCs. This sequence originates from a woman in her forties in good health and CMV-seronegative. The rearrangement joins TRBV11-2 to TRBJ1-2; weak D call: TRBD1 (5 bases). CDR3 nucleotide sequence: TGTGCCAGCAGCCATACAGGCGGCTACACCTTC. It yields the protein CASSHTGGYTF. Combining the CDR3 with reference TRBV11-2 and TRBJ1-2 gives the whole variable domain EAGVAQSPRYKIIEKRQSVAFWCNPISGHATLYWYQQILGQGPKLLIQFQNNGVVDDSQLPKDRFSAERLKGVDSTLKIQPAKLEDSAVYLCASSHTGGYTFGSGTRLTVV.